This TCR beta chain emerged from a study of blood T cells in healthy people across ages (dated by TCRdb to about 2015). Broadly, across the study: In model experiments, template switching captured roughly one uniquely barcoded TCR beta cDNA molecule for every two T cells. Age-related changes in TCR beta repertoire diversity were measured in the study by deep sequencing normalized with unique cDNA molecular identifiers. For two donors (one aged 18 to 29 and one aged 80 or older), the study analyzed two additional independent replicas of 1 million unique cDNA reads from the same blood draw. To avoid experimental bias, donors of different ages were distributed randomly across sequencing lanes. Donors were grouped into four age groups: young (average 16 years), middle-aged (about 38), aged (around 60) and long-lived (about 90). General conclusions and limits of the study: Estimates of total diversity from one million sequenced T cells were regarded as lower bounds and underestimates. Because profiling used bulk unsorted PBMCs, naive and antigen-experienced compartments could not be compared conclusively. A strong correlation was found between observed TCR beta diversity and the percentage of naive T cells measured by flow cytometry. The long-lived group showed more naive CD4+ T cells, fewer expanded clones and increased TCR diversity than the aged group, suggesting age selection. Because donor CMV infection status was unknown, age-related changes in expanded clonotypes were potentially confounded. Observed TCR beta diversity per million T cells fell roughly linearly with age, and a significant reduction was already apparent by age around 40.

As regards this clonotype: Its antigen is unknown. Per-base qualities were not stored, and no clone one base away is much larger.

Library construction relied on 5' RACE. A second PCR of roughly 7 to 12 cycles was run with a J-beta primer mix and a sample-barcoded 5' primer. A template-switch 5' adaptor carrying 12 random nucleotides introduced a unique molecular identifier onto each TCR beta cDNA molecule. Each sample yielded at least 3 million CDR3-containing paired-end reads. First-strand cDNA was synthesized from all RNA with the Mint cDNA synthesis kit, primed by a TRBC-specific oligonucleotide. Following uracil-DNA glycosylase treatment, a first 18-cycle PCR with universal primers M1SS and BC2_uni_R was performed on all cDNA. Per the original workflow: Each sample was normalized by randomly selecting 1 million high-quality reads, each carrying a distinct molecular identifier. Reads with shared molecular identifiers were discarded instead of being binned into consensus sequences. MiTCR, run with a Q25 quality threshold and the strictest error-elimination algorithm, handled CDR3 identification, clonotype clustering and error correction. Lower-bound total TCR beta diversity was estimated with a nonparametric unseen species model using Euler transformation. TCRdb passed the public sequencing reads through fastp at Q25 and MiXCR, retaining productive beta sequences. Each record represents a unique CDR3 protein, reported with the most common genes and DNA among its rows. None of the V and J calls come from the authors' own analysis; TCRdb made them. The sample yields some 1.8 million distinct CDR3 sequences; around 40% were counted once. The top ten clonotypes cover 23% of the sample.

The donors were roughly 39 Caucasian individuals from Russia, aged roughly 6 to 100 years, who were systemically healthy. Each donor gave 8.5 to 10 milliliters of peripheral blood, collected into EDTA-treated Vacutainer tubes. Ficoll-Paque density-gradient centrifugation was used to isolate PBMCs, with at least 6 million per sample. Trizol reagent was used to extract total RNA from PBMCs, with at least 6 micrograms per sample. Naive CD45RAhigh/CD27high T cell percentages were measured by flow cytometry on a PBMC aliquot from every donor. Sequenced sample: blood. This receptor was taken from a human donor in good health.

The CDR3 is CASINDRGYGYTF. The DNA sequence reads TGTGCCAGCATCAATGACAGGGGATATGGCTACACCTTC. The chain links TRBV12-3 or TRBV12-4 with TRBJ1-2, and 8 bases in between align with TRBD1. The CDR3 holds 13 amino acids from the cysteine to the phenylalanine. The DNA shown is the 39-base CDR3, in frame from base 1. Trimming leaves V shorter by 7 bases and J shorter by 5 bases, with the junction holding 6 bases beyond the gene matches.